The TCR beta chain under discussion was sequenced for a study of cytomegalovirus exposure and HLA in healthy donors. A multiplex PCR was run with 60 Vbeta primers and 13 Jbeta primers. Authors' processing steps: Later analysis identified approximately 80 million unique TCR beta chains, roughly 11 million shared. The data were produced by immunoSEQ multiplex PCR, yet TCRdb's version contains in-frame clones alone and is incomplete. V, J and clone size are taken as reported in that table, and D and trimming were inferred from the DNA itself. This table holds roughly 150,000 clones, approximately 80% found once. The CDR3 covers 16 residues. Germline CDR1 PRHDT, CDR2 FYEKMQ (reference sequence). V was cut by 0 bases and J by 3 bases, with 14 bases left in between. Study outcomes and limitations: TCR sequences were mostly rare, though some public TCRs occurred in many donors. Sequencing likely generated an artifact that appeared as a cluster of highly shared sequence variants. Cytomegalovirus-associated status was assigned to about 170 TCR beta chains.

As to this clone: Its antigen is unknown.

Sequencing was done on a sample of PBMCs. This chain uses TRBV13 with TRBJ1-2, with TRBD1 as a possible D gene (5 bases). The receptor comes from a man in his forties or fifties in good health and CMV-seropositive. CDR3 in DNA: TGTGCCAGCAGCTTAGGGGCAGGGATGAGTGACTATGGCTACACCTTC. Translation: CASSLGAGMSDYGYTF. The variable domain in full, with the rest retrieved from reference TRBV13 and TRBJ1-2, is AAGVIQSPRHLIKEKRETATLKCYPIPRHDTVYWYQQGPGQDPQFLISFYEKMQSDKGSIPDRFSAQQFSDYHSELNMSSLELGDSALYFCASSLGAGMSDYGYTFGSGTRLTVV.